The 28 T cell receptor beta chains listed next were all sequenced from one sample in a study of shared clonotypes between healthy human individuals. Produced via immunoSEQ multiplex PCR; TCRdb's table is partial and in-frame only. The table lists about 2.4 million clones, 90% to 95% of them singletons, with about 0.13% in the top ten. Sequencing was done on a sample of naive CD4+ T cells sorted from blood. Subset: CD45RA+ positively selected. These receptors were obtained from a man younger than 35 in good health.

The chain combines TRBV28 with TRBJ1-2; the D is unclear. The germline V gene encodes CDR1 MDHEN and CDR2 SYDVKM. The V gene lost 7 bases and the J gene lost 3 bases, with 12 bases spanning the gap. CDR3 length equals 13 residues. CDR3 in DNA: TGTGCCAGCACCCGTGAGACATACTATGGCTACACCTTC. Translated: CASTRETYYGYTF.

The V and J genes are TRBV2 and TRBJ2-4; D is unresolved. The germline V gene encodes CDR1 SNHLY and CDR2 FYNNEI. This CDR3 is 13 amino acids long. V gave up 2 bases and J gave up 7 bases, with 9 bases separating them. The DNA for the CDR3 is TGTGCCAGCAGTGAATGGGCGAGTAACATTCAGTACTTC. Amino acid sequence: CASSEWASNIQYF.

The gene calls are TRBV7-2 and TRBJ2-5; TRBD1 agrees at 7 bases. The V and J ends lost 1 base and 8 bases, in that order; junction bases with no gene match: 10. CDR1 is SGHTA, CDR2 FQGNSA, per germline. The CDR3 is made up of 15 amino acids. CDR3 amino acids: CASSLGTGTRVTQYF. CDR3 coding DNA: TGTGCCAGCAGCTTAGGGACAGGTACTCGGGTTACCCAGTACTTC.

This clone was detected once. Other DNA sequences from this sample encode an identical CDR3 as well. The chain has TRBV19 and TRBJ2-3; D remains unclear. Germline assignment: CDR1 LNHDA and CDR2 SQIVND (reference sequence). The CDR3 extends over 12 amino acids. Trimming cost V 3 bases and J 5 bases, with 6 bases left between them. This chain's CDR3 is CASSILGDTQYF. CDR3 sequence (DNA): TGTGCCAGTAGTATTCTGGGAGATACGCAGTATTTT.

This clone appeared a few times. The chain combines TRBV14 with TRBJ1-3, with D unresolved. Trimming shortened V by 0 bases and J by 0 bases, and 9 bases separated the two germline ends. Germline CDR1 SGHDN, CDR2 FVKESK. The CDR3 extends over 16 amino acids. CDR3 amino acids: CASSQDWLNSGNTIYF. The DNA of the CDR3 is TGTGCCAGCAGCCAAGATTGGCTTAACTCTGGAAACACCATATATTTT.

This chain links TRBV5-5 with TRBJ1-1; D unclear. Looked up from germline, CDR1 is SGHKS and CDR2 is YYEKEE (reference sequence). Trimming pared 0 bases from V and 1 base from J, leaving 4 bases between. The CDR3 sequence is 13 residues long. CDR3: CASSLEENTEAFF. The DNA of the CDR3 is TGTGCCAGCAGCTTGGAAGAGAACACTGAAGCTTTCTTT. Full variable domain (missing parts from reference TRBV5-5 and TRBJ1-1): DAGVTQSPTHLIKTRGQQVTLRCSPISGHKSVSWYQQVLGQGPQFIFQYYEKEERGRGNFPDRFSARQFPNYSSELNVNALLLGDSALYLCASSLEENTEAFFGQGTRLTVV.

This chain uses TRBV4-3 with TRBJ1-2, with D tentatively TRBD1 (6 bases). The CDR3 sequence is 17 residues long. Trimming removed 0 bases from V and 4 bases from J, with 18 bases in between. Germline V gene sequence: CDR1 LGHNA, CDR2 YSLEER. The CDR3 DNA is TGCGCCAGCAGCCAAGATCTTGAAGAGGGGGGGTTCTATGGCTACACCTTC. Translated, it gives CASSQDLEEGGFYGYTF.

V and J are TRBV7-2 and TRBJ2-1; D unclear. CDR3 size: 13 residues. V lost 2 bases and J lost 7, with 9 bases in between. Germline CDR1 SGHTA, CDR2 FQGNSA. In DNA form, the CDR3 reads TGTGCCAGCAGCTTAAAGATTGGGAATGAGCAGTTCTTC. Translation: CASSLKIGNEQFF.

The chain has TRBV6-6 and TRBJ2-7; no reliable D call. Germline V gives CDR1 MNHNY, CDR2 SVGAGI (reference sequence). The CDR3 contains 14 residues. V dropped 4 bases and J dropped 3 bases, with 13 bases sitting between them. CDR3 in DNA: TGTGCCAGCAGTTTCCCCCGCGCATACTACGAGCAGTACTTC. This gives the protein CASSFPRAYYEQYF.

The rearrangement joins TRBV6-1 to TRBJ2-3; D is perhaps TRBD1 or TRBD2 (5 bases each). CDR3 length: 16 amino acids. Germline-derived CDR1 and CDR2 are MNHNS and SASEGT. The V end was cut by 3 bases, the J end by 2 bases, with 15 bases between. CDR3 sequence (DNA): TGTGCCAGCAGTGATGGGACCAGAGGGTTCACAGATACGCAGTATTTT. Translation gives CASSDGTRGFTDTQYF.

The CDR3 is CASSPTDRERTQYF. CDR3 nucleotides: TGTGCCAGCAGCCCTACCGACAGGGAAAGGACCCAGTACTTC. This sequence joins TRBV28 and TRBJ2-5; 7 nucleotides line up with TRBD1. The CDR3 runs to 14 residues. Trimming took 6 bases from V and 7 from J; bases not matched to a gene: 11. Germline V gives CDR1 MDHEN, CDR2 SYDVKM. Complete variable domain (other parts from reference TRBV28 and TRBJ2-5): DVKVTQSSRYLVKRTGEKVFLECVQDMDHENMFWYRQDPGLGLRLIYFSYDVKMKEKGDIPEGYSVSREKKERFSLILESASTNQTSMYLCASSPTDRERTQYFGPGTRLLVL.

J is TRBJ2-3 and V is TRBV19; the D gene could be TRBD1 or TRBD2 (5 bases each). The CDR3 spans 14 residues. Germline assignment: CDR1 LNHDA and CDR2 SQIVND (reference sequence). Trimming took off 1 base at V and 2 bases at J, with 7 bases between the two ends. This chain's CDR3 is CASSIAGPTDTQYF. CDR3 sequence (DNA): TGTGCCAGTAGTATAGCGGGGCCCACAGATACGCAGTATTTT. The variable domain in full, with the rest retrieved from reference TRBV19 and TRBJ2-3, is DGGITQSPKYLFRKEGQNVTLSCEQNLNHDAMYWYRQDPGQGLRLIYYSQIVNDFQKGDIAEGYSVSREKKESFPLTVTSAQKNPTAFYLCASSIAGPTDTQYFGPGTRLTVL.

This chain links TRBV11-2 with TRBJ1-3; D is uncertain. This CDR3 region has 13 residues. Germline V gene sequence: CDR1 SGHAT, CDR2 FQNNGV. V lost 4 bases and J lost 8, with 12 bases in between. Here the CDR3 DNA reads TGTGCCAGCAGCTCCCGATCGCGGGACACCATATATTTT. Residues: CASSSRSRDTIYF.

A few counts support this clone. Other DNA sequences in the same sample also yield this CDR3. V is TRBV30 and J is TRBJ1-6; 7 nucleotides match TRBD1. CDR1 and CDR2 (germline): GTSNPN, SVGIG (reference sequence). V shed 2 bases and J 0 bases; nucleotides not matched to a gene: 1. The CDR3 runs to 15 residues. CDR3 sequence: CAWSPGGSYNSPLHF. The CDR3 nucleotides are TGTGCCTGGAGTCCAGGGGGCTCCTATAATTCACCCCTCCACTTT.

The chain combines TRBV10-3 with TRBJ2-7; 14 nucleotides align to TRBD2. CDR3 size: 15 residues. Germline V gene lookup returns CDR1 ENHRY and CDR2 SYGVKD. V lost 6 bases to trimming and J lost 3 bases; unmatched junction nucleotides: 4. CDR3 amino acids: CAISLGLAGGYEQYF. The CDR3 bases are TGTGCCATCAGCCTTGGACTAGCGGGAGGCTACGAGCAGTACTTC.

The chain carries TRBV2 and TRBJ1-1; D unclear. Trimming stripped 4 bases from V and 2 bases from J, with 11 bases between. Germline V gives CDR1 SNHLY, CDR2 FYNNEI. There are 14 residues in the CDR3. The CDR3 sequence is CASSAKGGNTEAFF. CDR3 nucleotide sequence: TGTGCCAGCAGTGCCAAGGGTGGAAACACTGAAGCTTTCTTT.

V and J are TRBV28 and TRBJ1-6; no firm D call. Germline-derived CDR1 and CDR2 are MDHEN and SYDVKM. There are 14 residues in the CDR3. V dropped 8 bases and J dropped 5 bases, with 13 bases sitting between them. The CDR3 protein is CASRSSSNNSPLHF. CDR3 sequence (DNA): TGTGCCAGCCGTAGTTCTAGCAATAATTCACCCCTCCACTTT.

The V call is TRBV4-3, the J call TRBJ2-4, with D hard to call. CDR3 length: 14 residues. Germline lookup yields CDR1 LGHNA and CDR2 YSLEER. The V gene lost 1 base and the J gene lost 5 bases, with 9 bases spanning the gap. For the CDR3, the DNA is TGCGCCAGCAGCCAAGCCGCTGACCAAAACATTCAGTACTTC. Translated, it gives CASSQAADQNIQYF.

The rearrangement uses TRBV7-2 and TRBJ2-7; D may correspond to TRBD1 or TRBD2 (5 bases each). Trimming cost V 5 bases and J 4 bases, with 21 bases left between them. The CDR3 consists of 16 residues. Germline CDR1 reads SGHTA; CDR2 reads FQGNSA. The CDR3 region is CASSPSPGPEGYEQYF. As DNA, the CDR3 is TGTGCCAGCAGCCCCTCACCGGGACCCGAGGGGTACGAGCAGTACTTC. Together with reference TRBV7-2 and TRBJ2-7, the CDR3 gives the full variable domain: GAGVSQSPSNKVTEKGKDVELRCDPISGHTALYWYRQSLGQGLEFLIYFQGNSAPDKSGLPSDRFSAERTGGSVSTLTIQRTQQEDSAVYLCASSPSPGPEGYEQYFGPGTRLTVT.

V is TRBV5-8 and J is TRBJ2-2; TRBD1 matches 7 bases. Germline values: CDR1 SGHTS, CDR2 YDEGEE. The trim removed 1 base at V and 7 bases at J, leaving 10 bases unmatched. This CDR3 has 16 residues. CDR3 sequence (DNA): TGTGCCAGCAGCTTGTATCAGGGGGTAACAAGCGGGGAGCTGTTTTTT. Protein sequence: CASSLYQGVTSGELFF.

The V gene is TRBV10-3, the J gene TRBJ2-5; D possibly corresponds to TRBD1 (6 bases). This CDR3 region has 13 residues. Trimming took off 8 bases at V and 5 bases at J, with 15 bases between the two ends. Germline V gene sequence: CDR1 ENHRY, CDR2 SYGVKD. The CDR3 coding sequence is TGTGCCATCGGGGCAGGGGAAGGCGAGACCCAGTACTTC. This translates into CAIGAGEGETQYF.

For the CDR3, the DNA is TGTGCCAGCTCACCACCGCTCCAGGGACAGCCTTTAGTGCCCCAGCATTTT. This gives the protein CASSPPLQGQPLVPQHF. The rearrangement uses TRBV18 and TRBJ1-5; 7 positions agree with TRBD1. The CDR3 has 17 amino acids. From germline, CDR1 is KGHSH and CDR2 LQKENI. V lost 0 bases to trimming and J lost 9 bases; unmatched junction nucleotides: 14.

CDR3 coding DNA: TGTGCCAGCAGCTTGGGGGGGGGCGCCGGGAACACTGAAGCTTTCTTT. This gives the protein CASSLGGGAGNTEAFF. The J gene is TRBJ1-1, the V gene TRBV5-4; TRBD1 might be the D (6 bases). Germline V CDR1 and CDR2: SGHNT, YYREEE (reference sequence). The CDR3 is 16 amino acids. Trimming left V 0 bases short and J 1 base short, with 13 bases between.

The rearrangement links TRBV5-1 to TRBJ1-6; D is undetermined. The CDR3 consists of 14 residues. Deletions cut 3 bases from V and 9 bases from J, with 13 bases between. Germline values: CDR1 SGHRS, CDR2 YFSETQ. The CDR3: CASSSDPLSSPLHF. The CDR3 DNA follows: TGCGCCAGCAGCTCAGACCCGTTGTCTTCACCCCTCCACTTT.

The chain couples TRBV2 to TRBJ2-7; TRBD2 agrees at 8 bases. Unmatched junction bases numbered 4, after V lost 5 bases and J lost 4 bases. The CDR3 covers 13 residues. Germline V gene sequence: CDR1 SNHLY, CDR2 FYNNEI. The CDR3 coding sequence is TGTGCCAGCAGTTGGACTAGCCGGTACGAGCAGTACTTC. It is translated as CASSWTSRYEQYF.

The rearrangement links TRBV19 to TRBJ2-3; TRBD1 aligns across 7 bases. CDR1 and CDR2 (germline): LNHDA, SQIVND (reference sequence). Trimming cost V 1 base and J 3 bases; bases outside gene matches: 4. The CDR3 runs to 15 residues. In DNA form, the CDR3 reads TGTGCCAGTAGTATAGTCACAGGGGCGACAGATACGCAGTATTTT. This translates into CASSIVTGATDTQYF. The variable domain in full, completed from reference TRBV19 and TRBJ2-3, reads DGGITQSPKYLFRKEGQNVTLSCEQNLNHDAMYWYRQDPGQGLRLIYYSQIVNDFQKGDIAEGYSVSREKKESFPLTVTSAQKNPTAFYLCASSIVTGATDTQYFGPGTRLTVL.

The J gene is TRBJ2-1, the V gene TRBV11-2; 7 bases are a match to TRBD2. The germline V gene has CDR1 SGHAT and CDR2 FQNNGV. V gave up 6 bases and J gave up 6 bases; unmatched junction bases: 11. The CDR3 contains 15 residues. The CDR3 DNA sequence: TGTGCCAGCAGTCCTAGATGGGAGGGCGGCAATGAGCAGTTCTTC. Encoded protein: CASSPRWEGGNEQFF. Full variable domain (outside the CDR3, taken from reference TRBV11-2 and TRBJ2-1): EAGVAQSPRYKIIEKRQSVAFWCNPISGHATLYWYQQILGQGPKLLIQFQNNGVVDDSQLPKDRFSAERLKGVDSTLKIQPAKLEDSAVYLCASSPRWEGGNEQFFGPGTRLTVL.

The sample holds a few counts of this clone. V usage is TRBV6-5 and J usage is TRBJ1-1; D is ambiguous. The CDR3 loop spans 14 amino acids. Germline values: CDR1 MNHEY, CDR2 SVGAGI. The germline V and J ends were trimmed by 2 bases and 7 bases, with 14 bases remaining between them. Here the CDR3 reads CASSYASNKGEAFF. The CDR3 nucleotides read TGTGCCAGCAGTTACGCCTCGAACAAGGGTGAAGCTTTCTTT.